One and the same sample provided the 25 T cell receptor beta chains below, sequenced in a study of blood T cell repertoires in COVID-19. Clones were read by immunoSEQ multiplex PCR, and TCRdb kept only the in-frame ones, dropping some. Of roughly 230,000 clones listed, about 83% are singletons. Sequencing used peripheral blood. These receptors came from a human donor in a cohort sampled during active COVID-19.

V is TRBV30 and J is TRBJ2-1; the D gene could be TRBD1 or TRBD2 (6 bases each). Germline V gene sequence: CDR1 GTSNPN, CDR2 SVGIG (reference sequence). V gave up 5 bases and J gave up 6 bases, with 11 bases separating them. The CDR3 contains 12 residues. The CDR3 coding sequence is TGTGCCTGGGGGGGGACACTCAATGAGCAGTTCTTC. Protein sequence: CAWGGTLNEQFF.

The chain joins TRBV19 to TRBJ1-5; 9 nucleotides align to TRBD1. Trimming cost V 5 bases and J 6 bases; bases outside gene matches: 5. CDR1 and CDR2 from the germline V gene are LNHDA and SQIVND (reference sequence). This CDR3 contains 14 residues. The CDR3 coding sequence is TGTGCCAGTAGTTCCACAGGGGGCGGTCAGCCCCAGCATTTT. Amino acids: CASSSTGGGQPQHF.

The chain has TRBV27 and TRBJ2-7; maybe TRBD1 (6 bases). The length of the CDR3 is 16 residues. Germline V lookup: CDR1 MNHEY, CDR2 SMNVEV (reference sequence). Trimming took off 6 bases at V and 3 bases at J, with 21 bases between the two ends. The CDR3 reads CASSRTYREGGYEQYF. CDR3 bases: TGTGCCAGCAGCCGGACCTACAGGGAAGGGGGCTACGAGCAGTACTTC.

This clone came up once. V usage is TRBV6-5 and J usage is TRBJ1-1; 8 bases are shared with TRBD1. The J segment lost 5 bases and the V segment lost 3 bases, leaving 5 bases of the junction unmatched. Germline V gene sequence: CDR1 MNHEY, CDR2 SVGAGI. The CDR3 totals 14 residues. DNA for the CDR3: TGTGCCAGCAGTTATGCAGGGGGCCGGACTGAAGCTTTCTTT. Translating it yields CASSYAGGRTEAFF.

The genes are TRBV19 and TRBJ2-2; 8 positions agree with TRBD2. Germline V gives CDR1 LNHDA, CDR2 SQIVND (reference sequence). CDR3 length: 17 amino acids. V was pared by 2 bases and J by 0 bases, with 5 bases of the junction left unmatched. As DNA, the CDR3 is TGTGCCAGTAGTATATTGGCGGGGGGCACGAACACCGGGGAGCTGTTTTTT. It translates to CASSILAGGTNTGELFF. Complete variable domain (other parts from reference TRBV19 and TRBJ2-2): DGGITQSPKYLFRKEGQNVTLSCEQNLNHDAMYWYRQDPGQGLRLIYYSQIVNDFQKGDIAEGYSVSREKKESFPLTVTSAQKNPTAFYLCASSILAGGTNTGELFFGEGSRLTVL.

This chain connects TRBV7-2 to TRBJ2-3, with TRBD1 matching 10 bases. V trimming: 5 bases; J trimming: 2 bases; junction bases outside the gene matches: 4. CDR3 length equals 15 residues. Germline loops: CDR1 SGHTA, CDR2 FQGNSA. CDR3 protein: CASSGQGVDTDTQYF. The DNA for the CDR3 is TGTGCCAGCAGCGGACAGGGGGTAGACACAGATACGCAGTATTTT.

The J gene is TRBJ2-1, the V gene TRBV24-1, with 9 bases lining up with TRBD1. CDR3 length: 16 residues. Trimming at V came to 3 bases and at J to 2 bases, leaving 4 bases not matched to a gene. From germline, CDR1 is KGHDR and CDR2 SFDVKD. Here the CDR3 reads CATSDGTGIPYNEQFF. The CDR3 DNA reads TGTGCCACCAGTGATGGGACAGGGATTCCCTACAATGAGCAGTTCTTC.

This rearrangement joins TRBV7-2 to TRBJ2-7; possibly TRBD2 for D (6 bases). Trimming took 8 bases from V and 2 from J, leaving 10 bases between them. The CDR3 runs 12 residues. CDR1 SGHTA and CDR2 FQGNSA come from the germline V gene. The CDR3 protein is CASGAGTYEQYF. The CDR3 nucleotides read TGTGCCAGCGGGGCGGGGACCTACGAGCAGTACTTC.

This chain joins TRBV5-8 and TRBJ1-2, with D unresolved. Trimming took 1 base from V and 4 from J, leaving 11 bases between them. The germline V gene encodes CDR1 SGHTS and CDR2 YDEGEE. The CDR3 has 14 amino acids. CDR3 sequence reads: CASSLRGSGYGYTF. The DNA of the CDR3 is TGTGCCAGCAGCTTGCGAGGGTCCGGCTATGGCTACACCTTC. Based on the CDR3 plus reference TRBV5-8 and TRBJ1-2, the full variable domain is EAGVTQSPTHLIKTRGQQATLRCSPISGHTSVYWYQQALGLGLQFLLWYDEGEERNRGNFPPRFSGRQFPNYSSELNVNALELEDSALYLCASSLRGSGYGYTFGSGTRLTVV.

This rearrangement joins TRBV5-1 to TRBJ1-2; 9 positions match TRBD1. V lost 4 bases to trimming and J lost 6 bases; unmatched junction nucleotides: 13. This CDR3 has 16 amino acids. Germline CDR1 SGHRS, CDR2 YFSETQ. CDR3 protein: CASSPNRDRVFHGYTF. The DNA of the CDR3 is TGCGCCAGCAGCCCGAACCGGGACAGGGTTTTCCATGGCTACACCTTC.

The chain's CDR3 is CASSETPGRRGYTF. The CDR3 DNA is TGTGCCAGCAGTGAGACCCCGGGAAGGAGGGGCTACACCTTC. The gene calls are TRBV25-1 and TRBJ1-2; D is ambiguous. The germline V gene encodes CDR1 MGHDK and CDR2 SYGVNS. V was cut by 3 bases and J by 8 bases, with 16 bases left in between. This CDR3 is built from 14 residues.

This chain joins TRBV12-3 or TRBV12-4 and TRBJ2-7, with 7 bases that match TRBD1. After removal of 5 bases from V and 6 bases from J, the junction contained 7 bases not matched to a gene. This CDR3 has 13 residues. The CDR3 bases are TGTGCCAGCAGTGGGGACAGCCTCCTCGAGCAGTACTTC. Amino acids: CASSGDSLLEQYF.

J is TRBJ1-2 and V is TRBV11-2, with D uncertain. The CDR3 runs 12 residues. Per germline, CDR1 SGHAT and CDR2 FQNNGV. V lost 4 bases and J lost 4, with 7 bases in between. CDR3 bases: TGTGCCAGCAGCTCGTACAGCTATGGCTACACCTTC. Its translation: CASSSYSYGYTF.

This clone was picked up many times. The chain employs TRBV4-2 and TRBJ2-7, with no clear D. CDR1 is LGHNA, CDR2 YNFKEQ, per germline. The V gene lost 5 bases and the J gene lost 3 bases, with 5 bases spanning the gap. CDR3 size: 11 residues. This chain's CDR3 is CASSTHYEQYF. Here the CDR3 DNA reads TGTGCCAGCAGCACACACTACGAGCAGTACTTC.

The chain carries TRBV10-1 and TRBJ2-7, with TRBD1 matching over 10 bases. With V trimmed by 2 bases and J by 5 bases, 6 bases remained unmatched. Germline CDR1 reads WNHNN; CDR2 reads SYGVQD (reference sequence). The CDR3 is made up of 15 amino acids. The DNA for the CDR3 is TGCGCCAGCAGTGAGACGGGACAGGGGTTGAACGAGCAGTACTTC. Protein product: CASSETGQGLNEQYF.

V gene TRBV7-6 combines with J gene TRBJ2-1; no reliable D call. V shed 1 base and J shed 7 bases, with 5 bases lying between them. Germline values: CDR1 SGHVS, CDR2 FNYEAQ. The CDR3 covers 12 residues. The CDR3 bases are TGTGCCAGCAGCTTAGTCGGGAATGAGCAGTTCTTC. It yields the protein CASSLVGNEQFF.

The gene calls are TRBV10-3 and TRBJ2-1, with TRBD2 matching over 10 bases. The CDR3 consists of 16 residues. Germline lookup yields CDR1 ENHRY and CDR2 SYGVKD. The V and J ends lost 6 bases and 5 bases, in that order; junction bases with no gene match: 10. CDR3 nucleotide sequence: TGTGCCATCAGCCCCTCAGGAACTAGCGGGAACAATGAGCAGTTCTTC. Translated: CAISPSGTSGNNEQFF.

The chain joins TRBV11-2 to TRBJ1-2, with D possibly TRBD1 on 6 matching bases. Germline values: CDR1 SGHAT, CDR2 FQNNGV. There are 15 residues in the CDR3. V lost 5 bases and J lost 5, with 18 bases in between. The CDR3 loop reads CASSRIEAGAYGYTF. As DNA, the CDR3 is TGTGCCAGCAGCCGTATCGAGGCAGGGGCGTATGGCTACACCTTC.

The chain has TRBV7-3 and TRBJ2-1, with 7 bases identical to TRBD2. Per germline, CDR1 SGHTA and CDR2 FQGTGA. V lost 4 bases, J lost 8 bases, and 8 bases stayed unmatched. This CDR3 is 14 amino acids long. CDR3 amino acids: CASSSRGGYDEQFF. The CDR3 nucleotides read TGTGCCAGCAGCTCCCGCGGGGGTTACGATGAGCAGTTCTTC.

The CDR3 DNA reads as TGTGCCAGCAGTTCGGGCGGGGTAGCCAAAAACATTCAGTACTTC. Amino acids: CASSSGGVAKNIQYF. This chain joins TRBV5-4 and TRBJ2-4; TRBD2 might be the D (6 bases). The length of the CDR3 is 15 residues. Germline V gene data show CDR1 as SGHNT and CDR2 as YYREEE (reference sequence). Trimming took 5 bases from V and 0 from J, leaving 12 bases between them.

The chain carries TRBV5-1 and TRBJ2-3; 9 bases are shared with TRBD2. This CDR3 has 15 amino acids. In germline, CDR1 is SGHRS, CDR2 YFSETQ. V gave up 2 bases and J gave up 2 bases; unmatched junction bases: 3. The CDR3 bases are TGCGCCAGCAGCTTTCCTAGCGGGATCACAGATACGCAGTATTTT. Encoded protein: CASSFPSGITDTQYF.

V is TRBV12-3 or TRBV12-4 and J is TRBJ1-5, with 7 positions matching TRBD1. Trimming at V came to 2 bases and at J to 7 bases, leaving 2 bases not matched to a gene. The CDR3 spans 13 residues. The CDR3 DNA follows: TGTGCCAGCAGTTTACAGGGGGAACAGCCCCAGCATTTT. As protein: CASSLQGEQPQHF.

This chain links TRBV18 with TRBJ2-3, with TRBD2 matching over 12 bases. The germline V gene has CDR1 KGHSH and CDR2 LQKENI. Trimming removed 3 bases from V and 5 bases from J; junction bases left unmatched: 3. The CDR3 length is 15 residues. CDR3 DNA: TGTGCCAGCTCACCGACTAGCGGGGGAGGAGATACGCAGTATTTT. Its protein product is CASSPTSGGGDTQYF.

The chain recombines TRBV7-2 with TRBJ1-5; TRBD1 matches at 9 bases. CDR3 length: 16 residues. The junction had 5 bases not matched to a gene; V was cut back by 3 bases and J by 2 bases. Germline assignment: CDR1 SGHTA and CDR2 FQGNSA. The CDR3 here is CASSLGQGGRNQPQHF. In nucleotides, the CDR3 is TGTGCCAGCAGCTTGGGACAGGGAGGGCGCAATCAGCCCCAGCATTTT.

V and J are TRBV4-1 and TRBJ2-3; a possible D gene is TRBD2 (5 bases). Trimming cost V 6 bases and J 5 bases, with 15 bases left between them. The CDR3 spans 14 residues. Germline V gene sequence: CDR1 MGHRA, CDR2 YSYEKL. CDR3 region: CASRRTPPQDTQYF. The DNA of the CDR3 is TGCGCCAGCAGACGGACTCCCCCGCAAGATACGCAGTATTTT.